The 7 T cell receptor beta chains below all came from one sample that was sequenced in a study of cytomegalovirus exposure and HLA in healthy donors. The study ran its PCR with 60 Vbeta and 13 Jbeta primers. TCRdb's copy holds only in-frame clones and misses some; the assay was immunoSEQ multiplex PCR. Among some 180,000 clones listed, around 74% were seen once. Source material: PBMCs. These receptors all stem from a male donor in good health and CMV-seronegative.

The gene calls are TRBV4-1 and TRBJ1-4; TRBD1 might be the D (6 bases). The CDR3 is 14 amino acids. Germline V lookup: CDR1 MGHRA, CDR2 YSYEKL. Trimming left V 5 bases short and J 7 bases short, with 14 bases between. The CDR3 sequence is CASSTPQGSEKLFF. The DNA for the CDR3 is TGCGCCAGCAGCACCCCACAGGGCAGTGAAAAACTGTTTTTT.

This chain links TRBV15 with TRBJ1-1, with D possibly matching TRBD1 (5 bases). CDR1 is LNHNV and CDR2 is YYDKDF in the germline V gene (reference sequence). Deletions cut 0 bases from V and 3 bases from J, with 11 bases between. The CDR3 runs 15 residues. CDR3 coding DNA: TGTGCCACCAGCAGAGATTTCGGGGGGTACACTGAAGCTTTCTTT. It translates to CATSRDFGGYTEAFF. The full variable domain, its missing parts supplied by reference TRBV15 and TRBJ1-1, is DAMVIQNPRYQVTQFGKPVTLSCSQTLNHNVMYWYQQKSSQAPKLLFHYYDKDFNNEADTPDNFQSRRPNTSFCFLDIRSPGLGDTAMYLCATSRDFGGYTEAFFGQGTRLTVV.

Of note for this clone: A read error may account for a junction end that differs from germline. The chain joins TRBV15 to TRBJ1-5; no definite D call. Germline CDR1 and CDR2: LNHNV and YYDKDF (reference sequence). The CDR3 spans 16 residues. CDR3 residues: CATSRDRSGYNRPQHF. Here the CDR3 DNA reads TGTGCCACCAGCAGAGATCGGTCAGGATATAATCGGCCCCAGCATTTT.

CDR3 region: CASSYSHTVTDTQYF. The CDR3 DNA reads as TGTGCCAGCAGTTACTCCCATACGGTCACAGATACGCAGTATTTT. The chain joins TRBV6-6 to TRBJ2-3; D remains ambiguous. Germline CDR1 is MNHNY and CDR2 is SVGAGI (reference sequence). V was cut by 0 bases and J by 2 bases, with 9 bases left in between. The CDR3 length is 15 residues.

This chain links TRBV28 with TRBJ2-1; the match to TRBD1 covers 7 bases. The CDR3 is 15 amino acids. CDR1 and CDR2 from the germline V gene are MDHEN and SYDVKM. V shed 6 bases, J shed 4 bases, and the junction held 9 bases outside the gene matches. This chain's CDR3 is CASSPPGQTYNEQFF. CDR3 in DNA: TGTGCCAGCAGCCCACCGGGACAGACTTACAATGAGCAGTTCTTC.

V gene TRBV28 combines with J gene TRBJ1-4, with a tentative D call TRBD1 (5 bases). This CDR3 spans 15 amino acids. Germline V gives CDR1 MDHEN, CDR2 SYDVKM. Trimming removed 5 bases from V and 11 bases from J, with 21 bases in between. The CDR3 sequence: CASSTPGTGDVKLFF. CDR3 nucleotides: TGTGCCAGCAGTACTCCCGGGACTGGGGATGTTAAACTGTTTTTT.

As DNA, the CDR3 is TGTGCCAGCAGCCCGAAAGGGGTTGCGGGGGGCCCTAGCTCCTACAATGAGCAGTTCTTC. Amino acid sequence: CASSPKGVAGGPSSYNEQFF. The chain links TRBV9 to TRBJ2-1, with TRBD2 identical over 8 bases. The germline CDR1 and CDR2 sequences are SGDLS and YYNGEE. Germline trimming cut 4 bases from V and 0 bases from J; bases unmatched to any gene: 18. The CDR3 length is 20 residues.